This TCR beta chain was obtained from a study of shared clonotypes between healthy human individuals. Cells designated naive CD8 were CD45RO-negative and were positively selected for CCR7, with terminally differentiated effector memory CD45RA+ cells excluded. Measured with immunoSEQ multiplex PCR; TCRdb has only the in-frame clones, and not every one. The sample records millions of clones, around 96% being singletons. The trim removed 3 bases at V and 5 bases at J, leaving 7 bases unmatched. The CDR3 length is 16 residues. Looked up from germline, CDR1 is SEHNR and CDR2 is FQNEAQ (reference sequence).

This receptor was identified in a man between 18 and 35 years old in good health. Sequenced sample: naive CD8+ T cells sorted from blood. The J gene is TRBJ2-5, the V gene TRBV7-9; 12 bases align to TRBD2. The CDR3 nucleotides read TGTGCCAGCAGCTTCTTCACTAGCGGGAGGAGGGAGACCCAGTACTTC. This gives the protein CASSFFTSGRRETQYF. The variable domain in full, completed from reference TRBV7-9 and TRBJ2-5, reads DTGVSQNPRHKITKRGQNVTFRCDPISEHNRLYWYRQTLGQGPEFLTYFQNEAQLEKSRLLSDRFSAERPKGSFSTLEIQRTEQGDSAMYLCASSFFTSGRRETQYFGPGTRLLVL.